A single TCR beta chain is shown here with its context. Its antigen is currently unknown. The data are from a study of cytomegalovirus exposure and HLA in healthy donors. Study details: Genetic ancestry analysis placed about 80% of the 398 donors that were genotyped in the Caucasian-associated cluster.

Whole-study findings and limits: A later analysis reportedly found fewer N-insertions in an Asian-associated ancestry cluster than the roughly 680-donor mean. Apart from CMV serostatus, no immune exposure information was available.

PCR employed 60 Vbeta and 13 Jbeta primers. The method was immunoSEQ multiplex PCR; TCRdb's version includes in-frame clones alone and lacks a portion of them. The table shows 200,000 to 250,000 clones, with roughly 79% occurring only once. The specimen was PBMCs. The clonotype comes from a woman aged 40 to 50 in good health and CMV-seronegative.

CDR3 sequence: CASSPGTTGRNTIYF. For the CDR3, the DNA is TGTGCCAGCAGTCCGGGGACAACGGGGAGAAACACCATATATTTT. V is TRBV27 and J is TRBJ1-3; a possible D gene is TRBD1 (6 bases). Germline lookup yields CDR1 MNHEY and CDR2 SMNVEV (reference sequence). The CDR3 loop spans 15 amino acids. Trimming left V 5 bases short and J 5 bases short, with 16 bases between.